This T cell receptor (beta chain) is drawn from a study of beta chain features in type 1 diabetes. TCRB transcripts that were expressed got sequenced, as all of the isolated RNA had been reverse transcribed. Measured with immunoSEQ multiplex PCR; TCRdb has only the in-frame clones, and not every one. The repertoire holds 900,000 or so clones, with 17% as singletons. With 7 bases clipped from V and 0 bases from J, the junction kept 7 bases outside the gene matches. The CDR3 extends over 15 amino acids. The germline CDR1 and CDR2 sequences are SGHDN and FVKESK. The chain uses TRBV14 and TRBJ2-3, with TRBD1 matching 7 bases. Sequenced material: naive CD4+ T cells from blood. This sequence was found in a young woman in good health. This CDR3 reads CASTKGTESTDTQYF. CDR3 nucleotide sequence: TGTGCCAGCACCAAAGGGACAGAAAGCACAGATACGCAGTATTTT.